The 25 T cell receptor beta chains given below trace back to one sample, sequenced in a study of human T cells and chemical hapten exposure. Described time point: pre-sensitization, week 0. The treatment is: therapeutic diphenylcyclopropenone sensitization with weekly scalp DPC. A single record per CDR3 protein comes from TCRdb applying MiXCR to the RACE reads. This sample has 300,000 to 450,000 distinct CDR3 sequences, with 4.5% to 5.5% found just once. Sequenced here: whole blood, sampled in connection with sensitization to the hapten diphenylcyclopropenone (DPC). These receptors all come from a woman in her forties or fifties with alopecia areata. Some clones in this sample may be carry-over from other donors' samples.

This clonotype occurred many times. J is TRBJ2-2 and V is TRBV12-5; no clear D. Germline values: CDR1 LGHNT, CDR2 FRNRAP. Trimming removed 6 bases at V and 2 bases at J, with 16 bases between. This CDR3 is built from 16 residues. The CDR3 nucleotides read TGTGCTAGTGGCGGTGGGAAGTCGCGTAACACCGGGGAGCTGTTTTTT. This encodes CASGGGKSRNTGELFF.

The gene calls are TRBV24-1 and TRBJ2-1; D possibly corresponds to TRBD1 (6 bases). Trimming removed 5 bases at V and 10 bases at J, with 17 bases between. Looked up from germline, CDR1 is KGHDR and CDR2 is SFDVKD. The CDR3 is 14 amino acids. The CDR3 nucleotides are TGTGCCACCAGTGGGGTGACTTCCCAGGGGGAGCAGTTCTTC. It encodes CATSGVTSQGEQFF.

V and J are TRBV7-9 and TRBJ2-7; D unclear. The V end lost 6 bases, the J end lost 2 bases, and 8 bases lay between the germline ends. This CDR3 comprises 12 residues. CDR1 is SEHNR and CDR2 is FQNEAQ in the germline V gene (reference sequence). The DNA of the CDR3 is TGTGCCAGCAGTAACAGAGCCTACGAGCAGTACTTC. Its protein is CASSNRAYEQYF.

The V gene is TRBV12-3 or TRBV12-4, the J gene TRBJ2-1; D not resolved. The CDR3 is made up of 14 amino acids. Between the trimmed V and J ends, which lost 5 bases and 5 bases, there was a span of 13 bases. The CDR3 sequence: CASSPSALNNEQFF. CDR3 coding DNA: TGTGCCAGCAGTCCCAGCGCGCTTAACAATGAGCAGTTCTTC.

The table lists this clonotype with a few counts. The V and J genes are TRBV20-1 and TRBJ1-1; weak D call: TRBD1 (5 bases). CDR3 size: 11 residues. V dropped 7 bases and J dropped 9 bases, with 15 bases sitting between them. Germline CDR1 is DFQATT and CDR2 is SNEGSKA (reference sequence). CDR3 loop: CSVPWAGQAFF. CDR3 nucleotide sequence: TGCAGTGTTCCCTGGGCAGGGCAAGCTTTCTTT.

The chain has TRBV20-1 and TRBJ1-1; D not resolved. The germline V and J ends were trimmed by 4 bases and 4 bases, with 25 bases remaining between them. This CDR3 is 17 amino acids long. CDR1 DFQATT and CDR2 SNEGSKA come from the germline V gene (reference sequence). This CDR3 reads CSAKPLGEGRSGTEAFF. The DNA of the CDR3 is TGCAGTGCTAAACCTCTTGGAGAGGGTCGGTCAGGCACTGAAGCTTTCTTT.

The V call is TRBV7-2, the J call TRBJ2-7; D possibly corresponds to TRBD1 (5 bases). The length of the CDR3 is 13 residues. Germline V gives CDR1 SGHTA, CDR2 FQGNSA. Trimming stripped 8 bases from V and 2 bases from J, with 13 bases between. CDR3 loop: CASWGGPAYEQYF. The CDR3 region has the DNA TGTGCCAGCTGGGGCGGCCCTGCCTACGAGCAGTACTTC.

This clonotype was recorded many times. The junction and the germline gene differ at one end; a read error may be behind it. The J gene is TRBJ1-3, the V gene TRBV29-1, with no clear D. The CDR3 runs 12 residues. CDR1 and CDR2 (germline): SQVTM, ANQGSEA. DNA of the CDR3: TGCAGCGTCGAAGGAAGAGGAAACACCATATATTTT. As protein: CSVEGRGNTIYF.

The chain carries TRBV6-5 and TRBJ2-3, with D possibly being TRBD2 (6 bases). V was clipped by 8 bases and J by 2 bases, with 14 bases between them. In germline, CDR1 is MNHEY, CDR2 SVGAGI. The CDR3 consists of 14 residues. CDR3 bases: TGTGCCAGCCAACGGGGGACTTACACAGATACGCAGTATTTT. It translates to CASQRGTYTDTQYF.

This clonotype was seen at least ten times. V and J are TRBV2 and TRBJ1-2; 8 bases are a match to TRBD1. The CDR3 covers 13 residues. Germline trimming cut 6 bases from V and 10 bases from J; bases unmatched to any gene: 10. Germline V gene lookup returns CDR1 SNHLY and CDR2 FYNNEI. The CDR3 protein is CASRTDRGQVYTF. For the CDR3, the DNA is TGTGCCAGCAGAACCGACAGGGGACAAGTCTACACCTTC.

This clonotype has at least ten counts. The genes are TRBV7-9 and TRBJ1-2; D is ambiguous. CDR1 and CDR2 from the germline V gene are SEHNR and FQNEAQ (reference sequence). CDR3 length: 13 residues. V dropped 3 bases and J dropped 0 bases, with 5 bases sitting between them. The CDR3 protein is CASSLGTNYGYTF. As DNA, the CDR3 is TGTGCCAGCAGCTTGGGCACTAACTATGGCTACACCTTC.

This clonotype was counted between two and nine times. The rearrangement joins TRBV3-1 to TRBJ2-5; TRBD2 matches 13 bases. The CDR3 is 16 residues long. Per germline, CDR1 LGHDT and CDR2 YNNKEL (reference sequence). Trimming removed 4 bases from V and 5 bases from J; junction bases left unmatched: 7. CDR3 sequence: CASSPGTSGTVETQYF. The CDR3 bases are TGTGCCAGCAGCCCCGGGACTAGCGGGACGGTGGAGACCCAGTACTTC.

The chain is built from TRBV5-6 and TRBJ1-2, with D perhaps TRBD1 (6 bases). The CDR3 sequence is 16 residues long. Trimming removed 4 bases at V and 4 bases at J, with 20 bases between. The germline gives CDR1 SGHDT, CDR2 YYEEEE. The CDR3 region is CASSPEWTALGYGYTF. CDR3 bases: TGTGCCAGCAGCCCAGAATGGACAGCCCTAGGCTATGGCTACACCTTC.

This clonotype has ten or more counts. The chain employs TRBV3-1 and TRBJ2-7; the match to TRBD2 covers 9 bases. Germline assignment: CDR1 LGHDT and CDR2 YNNKEL (reference sequence). This CDR3 region has 16 residues. The V segment lost 5 bases and the J segment 4 bases; nucleotides outside the gene matches: 12. The CDR3 spells CASSWGVSSGGYEQYF. In DNA, the CDR3 is TGTGCCAGCAGCTGGGGCGTGAGTAGCGGGGGTTACGAGCAGTACTTC.

CDR3 loop: CASSSDLASYEQYF. The CDR3 DNA reads as TGCGCCAGCAGCTCGGACTTGGCCTCCTACGAGCAGTACTTC. The chain carries TRBV5-1 and TRBJ2-7, with D possibly being TRBD2 (5 bases). The CDR3 is 14 amino acids. The V end was cut by 3 bases, the J end by 0 bases, with 10 bases between. Germline CDR1 and CDR2: SGHRS and YFSETQ. Together with reference TRBV5-1 and TRBJ2-7, the CDR3 gives the full variable domain: KAGVTQTPRYLIKTRGQQVTLSCSPISGHRSVSWYQQTPGQGLQFLFEYFSETQRNKGNFPGRFSGRQFSNSRSEMNVSTLELGDSALYLCASSSDLASYEQYFGPGTRLTVT.

A few counts support this clonotype. DNA for the CDR3: TGCGCCAGCAGCCAAGATCTGTGGAACTATGGCTACACCTTC. It yields the protein CASSQDLWNYGYTF. The chain carries TRBV4-3 and TRBJ1-2; D is ambiguous. The CDR3 length is 14 residues. Germline lookup yields CDR1 LGHNA and CDR2 YSLEER. V lost 0 bases and J 2 bases, leaving 7 bases between the germline ends.

This clonotype has just a few counts. The CDR3 sequence is CASSYSTSGQVPYEQYF. In nucleotides, the CDR3 is TGTGCCAGCAGTTACTCGACCTCAGGACAGGTTCCCTACGAGCAGTACTTC. The chain recombines TRBV6-6 with TRBJ2-7; 7 positions match TRBD1. The trim removed 0 bases at V and 2 bases at J, leaving 10 bases unmatched. This CDR3 comprises 17 residues. CDR1 is MNHNY and CDR2 is SVGAGI in the germline V gene (reference sequence).

This clonotype occurred many times. The chain uses TRBV7-9 and TRBJ2-2, with no clear D. CDR3 length: 16 amino acids. Per germline, CDR1 SEHNR and CDR2 FQNEAQ (reference sequence). V shed 2 bases and J shed 5 bases, with 15 bases lying between them. The CDR3 spells CASSLTAGLGTGELFF. The CDR3 DNA sequence: TGTGCCAGCAGCTTAACTGCCGGGCTAGGGACCGGGGAGCTGTTTTTT.

The sample holds many counts of this clonotype. The chain combines TRBV6-6 with TRBJ1-1, with D unresolved. Trimming took off 5 bases at V and 1 base at J, with 14 bases between the two ends. CDR3 size: 15 residues. Germline values: CDR1 MNHNY, CDR2 SVGAGI (reference sequence). CDR3: CASSGNQAPNTEAFF. The CDR3 bases are TGTGCCAGCAGTGGTAACCAGGCTCCGAACACTGAAGCTTTCTTT.

This clonotype was recorded at least ten times. V is TRBV4-3 and J is TRBJ2-7; D is uncertain. Germline CDR1 LGHNA, CDR2 YSLEER. This CDR3 is built from 14 residues. V gave up 1 base and J gave up 4 bases, with 11 bases separating them. The CDR3 DNA is TGCGCCAGCAGCCAAGGCCTTGGGATGTACGAGCAGTACTTC. It is translated as CASSQGLGMYEQYF.

This clonotype occurred many times. The chain uses TRBV29-1 and TRBJ2-3; D is undetermined. CDR3 length: 12 residues. Trimming shortened V by 0 bases and J by 9 bases, and 10 bases separated the two germline ends. The V gene's germline CDR1 is SQVTM and CDR2 ANQGSEA. The CDR3 sequence: CSVEDNGATQYF. The CDR3 nucleotides read TGCAGCGTTGAAGATAATGGAGCAACGCAGTATTTT.

This clonotype was recorded many times. This chain links TRBV20-1 with TRBJ1-2; D remains ambiguous. The CDR3 extends over 16 amino acids. Germline V CDR1 and CDR2: DFQATT, SNEGSKA (reference sequence). Trimming removed 1 base from V and 0 bases from J, with 15 bases in between. The CDR3 loop reads CSARVTTDAANYGYTF. The CDR3 DNA is TGCAGTGCTAGAGTGACAACGGATGCAGCTAACTATGGCTACACCTTC.

CDR3 loop: CASSHLTGASNTEAFF. DNA for the CDR3: TGTGCCAGCAGCCACTTGACGGGTGCCTCGAACACTGAAGCTTTCTTT. V is TRBV14 and J is TRBJ1-1, with D unclear. This CDR3 has 16 residues. The germline V and J ends were trimmed by 3 bases and 1 base, with 15 bases remaining between them. The germline V gene encodes CDR1 SGHDN and CDR2 FVKESK.

The rearrangement links TRBV7-2 to TRBJ1-1, with 9 bases that match TRBD1. CDR3 length: 15 residues. With V trimmed by 3 bases and J by 6 bases, 8 bases remained unmatched. CDR1 is SGHTA, CDR2 FQGNSA, per germline. For the CDR3, the DNA is TGTGCCAGCAGCTTGGACGGGACAGGGACCGCTGAAGCTTTCTTT. Protein sequence: CASSLDGTGTAEAFF.

This clonotype was picked up one time. This may come from a read error, since a much larger clone is one base off. The chain joins TRBV20-1 to TRBJ2-7; 11 bases map to TRBD1. This CDR3 spans 13 amino acids. V was pared by 5 bases and J by 8 bases, with 8 bases of the junction left unmatched. Germline V lookup: CDR1 DFQATT, CDR2 SNEGSKA (reference sequence). CDR3 loop: CSAPRDRGSKQYF. As DNA, the CDR3 is TGCAGTGCTCCCCGGGACAGGGGGTCCAAGCAGTACTTC.